This TCR beta chain was documented in a study of CD8+CD57+ T cells in acquired aplastic anemia. The use of genomic DNA as template underpinned the TCR beta VDJ and CDR3 profiling. MiXCR, applied by TCRdb to the reads, yields one record per CDR3 protein. The table records under 200,000 distinct CDR3 sequences, approximately 43% of them present only once. Trimming left V 8 bases short and J 0 bases short, with 15 bases between. Germline V CDR1 and CDR2: WSHSY, SAAADI. This CDR3 is 15 amino acids long. This receptor was taken from a human donor in good health. The chain carries TRBV10-2 and TRBJ2-3; D might be TRBD1 (6 bases). Sequencing was performed on sorted CD4+, CD8+, or CD8+CD57+ T cells (not recorded which) from PBMCs. The CDR3 DNA follows: TGCGCCAGCTCTCCAGGGGTGGCTAGCACAGATACGCAGTATTTT. Translating gives CASSPGVASTDTQYF.